This T cell receptor beta chain was obtained from a study of cytomegalovirus exposure and HLA in healthy donors. V was clipped by 2 bases and J by 7 bases, with 8 bases between them. Germline V CDR1 and CDR2: KGHSH, LQKENI. This CDR3 contains 13 residues. Nominally healthy donors provided the samples, though records likely missed some immune exposures. With 60 Vbeta and 13 Jbeta primers, the PCR was carried out. Clones were sequenced by immunoSEQ multiplex PCR, and TCRdb holds only the in-frame ones, with some missing. Here the sample spans about 130,000 clones, approximately 69% being singletons. The chain has TRBV18 and TRBJ1-4; D unclear. The sequence derives from a man aged 40-50 years in good health and CMV-seropositive. Sequencing was carried out using PBMCs. The CDR3 DNA sequence: TGTGCCAGCTCACCAGGGTCAGGTGAAAAACTGTTTTTT. Translated: CASSPGSGEKLFF.